The rows below give T cell receptor beta chains drawn from one sample of a study of T-cell memory formation after mild COVID-19. TCRdb recomputed calls from the 5' RACE reads with MiXCR, one row per CDR3 protein. This table holds almost 350,000 distinct CDR3 sequences, 20% found once. The sample was PBMCs or a T cell subset sorted from them (not recorded which). These receptor sequences come from a man aged 18-30 years who had mild COVID-19 (a few samples of this study predate the infection). Cell type and time point are not known. Both conserved end residues are part of each CDR3. A D gene is named only where the DNA matches it firmly. Clone size is stated in some rows and not others, as once, few, many or a class when expanded.

j_call	v_call	d_call	clone_size	cdr3_aa	cdr3_nt
TRBJ2-5	TRBV10-3	.	.	CAISEFRNQETQYF	TGTGCCATCAGTGAGTTTAGAAACCAAGAGACCCAGTACTTC
TRBJ1-4	TRBV15	.	.	CATSRGSVRTNEKLFF	TGTGCCACCAGCAGAGGGTCTGTCCGAACTAATGAAAAACTGTTTTTT
TRBJ2-1	TRBV6-5	.	few	CASMLVRGGEQFF	TGTGCCAGCATGCTAGTGAGGGGAGGTGAGCAGTTCTTC
TRBJ1-1	TRBV10-3	.	.	CAISDGQFTEAFF	TGTGCCATCAGTGACGGCCAGTTCACTGAAGCTTTCTTT
TRBJ2-3	TRBV27	.	.	CASSFMSAVSTDTQYF	TGTGCCAGCAGTTTTATGTCGGCGGTTAGCACAGATACGCAGTATTTT
TRBJ2-7	TRBV6-2/TRBV6-3	.	few	CASSYAGVGGRVEQYF	TGTGCCAGCAGTTACGCCGGGGTCGGGGGGCGCGTCGAGCAGTACTTC
TRBJ2-7	TRBV9	.	few	CASSYGTASEEQYF	TGTGCCAGCAGCTACGGGACCGCTTCTGAGGAGCAGTACTTC
TRBJ2-6	TRBV5-1	TRBD1	few	CASTRDRGRTNVLTF	TGCGCCAGCACGCGCGACAGGGGAAGGACCAACGTCCTGACTTTC
TRBJ2-5	TRBV5-1	TRBD2	.	CASSFTGLAGGQETQYF	TGCGCCAGCAGCTTTACGGGACTAGCGGGGGGACAAGAGACCCAGTACTTC
TRBJ2-3	TRBV4-1	TRBD1	.	CASSQSTGERGTQYF	TGCGCCAGCAGCCAATCGACAGGGGAGAGGGGTACGCAGTATTTT
TRBJ1-1	TRBV20-1	.	many	CSAPREGMNTEAFF	TGCAGTGCACCCCGGGAGGGGATGAACACTGAAGCTTTCTTT
TRBJ2-5	TRBV11-2	TRBD2	many	CASSLGTSGGAGETQYF	TGTGCCAGCAGCCTCGGGACTAGCGGGGGGGCCGGGGAGACCCAGTACTTC
TRBJ2-1	TRBV5-1	.	.	CASTRAGLDNEQFF	TGCGCCAGCACGAGAGCAGGGTTAGACAATGAGCAGTTCTTC
TRBJ1-4	TRBV5-1	.	few	CASGWNREKLFF	TGCGCCAGCGGGTGGAATCGGGAAAAACTGTTTTTT
TRBJ2-3	TRBV14	TRBD2	.	CASSYGLAGGRQAQYF	TGTGCCAGCAGCTATGGACTAGCGGGGGGAAGACAGGCGCAGTATTTT
TRBJ2-2	TRBV5-1	.	few	CASSLIVNTGELFF	TGCGCCAGCAGCTTGATCGTTAACACCGGGGAGCTGTTTTTT
TRBJ2-5	TRBV4-1	.	.	CASSQEGGRWETQYF	TGCGCCAGCAGCCAAGAAGGAGGGCGCTGGGAGACCCAGTACTTC
TRBJ2-2	TRBV18	.	.	CASSPRDSGRNTGELFF	TGTGCCAGCTCACCCAGAGACAGTGGAAGGAACACCGGGGAGCTGTTTTTT
TRBJ2-5	TRBV12-3/TRBV12-4	.	.	CASSSVRGETQYF	TGTGCCAGCAGCTCCGTCCGGGGAGAGACCCAGTACTTC
TRBJ2-3	TRBV4-3	.	.	CASSLKRAGSTDTQYF	TGCGCCAGCAGCCTCAAGAGAGCGGGTAGCACAGATACGCAGTATTTT
TRBJ1-5	TRBV4-3	.	.	CASSQDIGGTSNQPQHF	TGCGCCAGCAGCCAAGATATAGGGGGAACAAGCAATCAGCCCCAGCATTTT
TRBJ2-5	TRBV5-4	TRBD2	few	CASSSRTSGGLQETQYF	TGTGCCAGCAGCTCACGGACTAGCGGGGGCCTACAAGAGACCCAGTACTTC
TRBJ2-4	TRBV7-6	.	many	CASSSPGNIQYF	TGTGCCAGCAGCTCCCCAGGAAACATTCAGTACTTC
TRBJ2-4	TRBV4-1	.	many	CASSQDALFGKNIQYF	TGCGCCAGCAGCCAAGACGCCCTTTTCGGCAAAAACATTCAGTACTTC
TRBJ1-1	TRBV28	.	.	CASSPPQGGGNTEAFF	TGTGCCAGCAGTCCCCCACAGGGCGGGGGGAACACTGAAGCTTTCTTT